This T cell receptor beta chain was identified in a study of PD-1 blockade in classical Hodgkin lymphoma. Regarding this clone: Its matching antigen is unknown.

Overall study findings and caveats: According to reports, newly diagnosed patients had lower baseline TCR diversity than healthy donors, and relapsed/refractory patients had lower baseline TCR diversity still.

Some clones are missing from TCRdb's copy, which holds only in-frame ones; the method was immunoSEQ multiplex PCR. Here the sample spans 35,000 to 50,000 clones, just over 65% being singletons. Time point noted: cycle 4 day 1 (C4D1), after six to seven weeks of nivolumab. Relapse was seen in all patients after autologous stem cell transplantation, and brentuximab vedotin exposure was variable. The clonotype comes from a human donor with classical Hodgkin lymphoma. The input for sequencing was peripheral blood mononuclear cells (PBMCs), taken before the fourth cycle of nivolumab.

In DNA, the CDR3 is TGCGCCAGCAGTCAACCACCAGGGGGCCCGAACACTGAAGCTTTCTTT. It translates to CASSQPPGGPNTEAFF. The chain has TRBV23-1 and TRBJ1-1; 8 nucleotides match TRBD1. TRBV23-1 is an open reading frame whose function is uncertain. The CDR3 loop spans 16 amino acids. J gave up 1 base and V 2 bases, and 6 bases lay outside the gene matches.